This T cell receptor beta chain was obtained from a study of cytomegalovirus exposure and HLA in healthy donors. Whole-study findings and limits: A later analysis associated approximately 17,000 TCR beta sequences with HLA alleles at a 0.05 false discovery rate.

Turning to this clone: Antigen: not known.

The PCR made use of 60 Vbeta and 13 Jbeta primers. This table comes from immunoSEQ multiplex PCR, and its TCRdb copy is limited to in-frame clones, with some not included. Of under 130,000 clones listed, approximately 12% are singletons. Germline lookup yields CDR1 SSHAT and CDR2 FNYEAQ (reference sequence). The CDR3 has 15 residues. Losses at the gene ends were 1 base for V and 2 bases for J; bases not matched to a gene: 2. The clonotype originates from a man in his forties in good health and CMV-seropositive. The J gene is TRBJ2-1, the V gene TRBV7-7, with 7 bases identical to TRBD1. The material sequenced was PBMCs. This CDR3 reads CASSLGQGPYNEQFF. CDR3 bases: TGTGCCAGCAGCTTAGGACAGGGCCCCTACAATGAGCAGTTCTTC.